This T cell receptor beta chain was observed in a study of control samples from healthy donors and cancer patients. The V segment lost 4 bases and the J segment 7 bases; nucleotides outside the gene matches: 7. Germline loops: CDR1 SNHLY, CDR2 FYNNEI. The CDR3 covers 15 residues. Sequencing was performed with immunoSEQ multiplex PCR; in TCRdb, only in-frame clones are kept and a portion is missing. This sample has 130,000 to 150,000 clones, with roughly 89% found just once. This clone was seen just once. V gene TRBV2 combines with J gene TRBJ1-4; 9 positions match TRBD1. Sequencing was done on a sample of blood. This receptor was taken from a man aged 30 to 39 in good health. CDR3 sequence reads: CASSVSGTGSEKLFF. The CDR3 DNA follows: TGTGCCAGCAGTGTGTCTGGGACAGGGAGTGAAAAACTGTTTTTT.